Included here is one TCR beta chain sequence, with context. This sample was taken from a study of blood T cell repertoires in COVID-19. From germline, CDR1 is SGHNT and CDR2 YYREEE (reference sequence). The V end lost 2 bases, the J end lost 3 bases, and 8 bases lay between the germline ends. The CDR3 is made up of 13 amino acids. Libraries were prepared by immunoSEQ multiplex PCR; TCRdb keeps only in-frame clonotypes and omits some of them. The table includes some 300,000 clones, around 92% detected once. The receptor was isolated from a woman in her 50s who had been exposed to COVID-19. The rearrangement uses TRBV5-4 and TRBJ1-1; no clear D. Sequencing input: PBMCs or T cells enriched from blood (not recorded which). The CDR3: CASSFNTYTEAFF. CDR3 DNA: TGTGCCAGCAGCTTCAACACGTACACTGAAGCTTTCTTT.